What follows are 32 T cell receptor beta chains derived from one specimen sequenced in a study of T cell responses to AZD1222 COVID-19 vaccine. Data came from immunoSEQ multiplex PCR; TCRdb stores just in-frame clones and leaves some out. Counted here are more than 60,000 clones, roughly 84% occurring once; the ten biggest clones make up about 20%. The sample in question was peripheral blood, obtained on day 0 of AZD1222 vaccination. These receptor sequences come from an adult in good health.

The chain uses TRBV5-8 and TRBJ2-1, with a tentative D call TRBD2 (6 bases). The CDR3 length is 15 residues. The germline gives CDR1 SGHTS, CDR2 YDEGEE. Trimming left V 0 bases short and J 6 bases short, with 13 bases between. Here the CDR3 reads CASSLDSGSGNEQFF. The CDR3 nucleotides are TGTGCCAGCAGCTTGGATTCCGGGAGTGGCAATGAGCAGTTCTTC.

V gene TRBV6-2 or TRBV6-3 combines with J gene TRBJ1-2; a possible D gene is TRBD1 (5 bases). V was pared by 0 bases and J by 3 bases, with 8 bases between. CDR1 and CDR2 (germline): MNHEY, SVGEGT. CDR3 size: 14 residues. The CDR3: CASSYSGGDYGYTF. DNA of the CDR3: TGTGCCAGCAGTTACTCCGGGGGGGACTATGGCTACACCTTC.

The CDR3 DNA is TGCAGCGTTGAGGGAGGACTAGCGGAGTCGGTCCATTACAATGAGCAGTTCTTC. Translated, it gives CSVEGGLAESVHYNEQFF. The chain is built from TRBV29-1 and TRBJ2-1; 10 bases match TRBD2. The V segment lost 3 bases and the J segment 4 bases; nucleotides outside the gene matches: 15. The germline V gene has CDR1 SQVTM and CDR2 ANQGSEA. The CDR3 sequence is 18 residues long.

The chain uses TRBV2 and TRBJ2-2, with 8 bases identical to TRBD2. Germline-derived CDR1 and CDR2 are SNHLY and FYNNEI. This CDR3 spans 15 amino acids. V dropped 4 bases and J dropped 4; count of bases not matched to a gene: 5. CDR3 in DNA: TGTGCCAGCAGTGCCGGACTAGCAGGCACCGGGGAGCTGTTTTTT. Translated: CASSAGLAGTGELFF.

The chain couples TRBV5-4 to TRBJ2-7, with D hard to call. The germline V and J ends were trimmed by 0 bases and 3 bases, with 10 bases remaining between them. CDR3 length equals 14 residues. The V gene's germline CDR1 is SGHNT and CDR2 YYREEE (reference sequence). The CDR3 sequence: CASSLVGSRYEQYF. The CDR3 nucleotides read TGTGCCAGCAGCTTGGTGGGCAGCCGCTACGAGCAGTACTTC.

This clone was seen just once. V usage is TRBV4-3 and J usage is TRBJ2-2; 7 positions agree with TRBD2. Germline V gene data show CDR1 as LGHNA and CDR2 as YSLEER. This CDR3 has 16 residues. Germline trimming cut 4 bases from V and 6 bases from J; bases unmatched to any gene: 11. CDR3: CASSPGPAGEPGELFF. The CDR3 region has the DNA TGCGCCAGCAGCCCCGGCCCCGCGGGAGAACCCGGGGAGCTGTTTTTT.

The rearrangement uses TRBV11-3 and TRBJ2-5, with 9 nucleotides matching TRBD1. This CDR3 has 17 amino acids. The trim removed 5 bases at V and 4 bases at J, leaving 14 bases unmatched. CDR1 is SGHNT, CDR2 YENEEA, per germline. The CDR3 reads CASSRPGTGSVGETQYF. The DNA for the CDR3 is TGTGCCAGCAGCCGTCCCGGGACAGGGTCGGTTGGAGAGACCCAGTACTTC.

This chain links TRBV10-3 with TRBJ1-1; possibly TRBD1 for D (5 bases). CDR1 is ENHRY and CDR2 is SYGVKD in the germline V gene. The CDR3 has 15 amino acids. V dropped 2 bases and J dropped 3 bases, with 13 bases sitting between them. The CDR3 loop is CAISEGAGKYTEAFF. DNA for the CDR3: TGTGCCATCAGTGAGGGGGCGGGTAAGTACACTGAAGCTTTCTTT.

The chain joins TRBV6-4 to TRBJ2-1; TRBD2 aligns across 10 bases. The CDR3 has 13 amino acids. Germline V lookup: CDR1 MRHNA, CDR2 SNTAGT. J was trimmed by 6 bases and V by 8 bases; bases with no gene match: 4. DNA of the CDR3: TGTGCCAGCGCGGTAGCGGGAGGCAATGAGCAGTTCTTC. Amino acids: CASAVAGGNEQFF.

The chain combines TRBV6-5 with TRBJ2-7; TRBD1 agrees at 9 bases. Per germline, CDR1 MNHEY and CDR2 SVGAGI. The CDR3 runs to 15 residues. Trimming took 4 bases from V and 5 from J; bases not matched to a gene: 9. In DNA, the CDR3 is TGTGCCAGCAGTTCGCCGGGACAGGGTAGGAACGAGCAGTACTTC. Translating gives CASSSPGQGRNEQYF.

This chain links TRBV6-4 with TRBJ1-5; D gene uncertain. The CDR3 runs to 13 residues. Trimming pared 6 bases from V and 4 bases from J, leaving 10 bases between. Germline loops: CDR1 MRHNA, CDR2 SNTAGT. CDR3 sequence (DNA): TGTGCCAGCAGCATAGACGGTAATCAGCCCCAGCATTTT. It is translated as CASSIDGNQPQHF.

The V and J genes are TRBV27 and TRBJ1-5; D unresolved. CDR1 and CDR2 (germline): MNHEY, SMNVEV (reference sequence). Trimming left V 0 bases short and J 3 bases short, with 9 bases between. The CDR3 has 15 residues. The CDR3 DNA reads TGTGCCAGCAGTTTATCTGGGTGGGACAATCAGCCCCAGCATTTT. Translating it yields CASSLSGWDNQPQHF.

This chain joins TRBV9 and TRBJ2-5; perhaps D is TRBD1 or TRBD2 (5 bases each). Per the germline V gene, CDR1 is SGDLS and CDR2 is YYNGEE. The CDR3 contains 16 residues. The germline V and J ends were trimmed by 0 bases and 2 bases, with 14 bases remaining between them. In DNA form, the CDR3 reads TGTGCCAGCAGCGTAGCACAGGCCCGGACTCAAGAGACCCAGTACTTC. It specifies CASSVAQARTQETQYF.

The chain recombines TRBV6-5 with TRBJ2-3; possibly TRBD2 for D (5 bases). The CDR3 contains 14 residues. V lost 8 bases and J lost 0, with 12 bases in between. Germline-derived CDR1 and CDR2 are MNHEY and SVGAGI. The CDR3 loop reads CASLDFTSTDTQYF. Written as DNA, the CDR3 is TGTGCCAGCTTGGACTTCACTAGCACAGATACGCAGTATTTT.

DNA of the CDR3: TGTGCCAGCAGCCAGTGGGAGGTCCCTGAAGCTTTCTTT. As protein: CASSQWEVPEAFF. This chain links TRBV3-1 (or the pseudogene TRBV3-2) with TRBJ1-1; no clear D. The CDR3 spans 13 residues. Trimming shortened V by 3 bases and J by 6 bases, and 11 bases separated the two germline ends. Per germline, CDR1 LGHDT and CDR2 YNNKEL (reference sequence).

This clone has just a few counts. The CDR3 DNA follows: TGCGCCAGCAGCCAATCCCCGGCCCGGGGTCCTCAGCCCCAGCATTTT. Amino acid sequence: CASSQSPARGPQPQHF. The chain uses TRBV4-1 and TRBJ1-5; D remains ambiguous. The CDR3 extends over 16 amino acids. V lost 2 bases and J 6 bases, leaving 17 bases between the germline ends. The germline CDR1 and CDR2 sequences are MGHRA and YSYEKL.

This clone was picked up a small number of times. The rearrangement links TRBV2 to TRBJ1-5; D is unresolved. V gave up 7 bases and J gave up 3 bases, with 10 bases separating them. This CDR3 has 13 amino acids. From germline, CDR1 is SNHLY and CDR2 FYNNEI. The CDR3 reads CASNEDYNQPQHF. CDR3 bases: TGTGCCAGCAACGAGGATTACAATCAGCCCCAGCATTTT.

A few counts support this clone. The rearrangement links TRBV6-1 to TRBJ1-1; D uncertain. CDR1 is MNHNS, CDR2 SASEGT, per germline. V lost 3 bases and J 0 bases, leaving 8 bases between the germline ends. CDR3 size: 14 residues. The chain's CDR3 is CASSETPMNTEAFF. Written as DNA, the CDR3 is TGTGCCAGCAGTGAGACACCGATGAACACTGAAGCTTTCTTT.

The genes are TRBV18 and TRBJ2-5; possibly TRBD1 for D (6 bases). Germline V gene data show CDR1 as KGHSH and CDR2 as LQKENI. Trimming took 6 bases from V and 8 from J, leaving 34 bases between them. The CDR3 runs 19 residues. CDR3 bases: TGTGCCAGCTCCCCCTTTATCAAGACAGGCAAGGGGGATAGTGGAACCCAGTACTTC. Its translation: CASSPFIKTGKGDSGTQYF.

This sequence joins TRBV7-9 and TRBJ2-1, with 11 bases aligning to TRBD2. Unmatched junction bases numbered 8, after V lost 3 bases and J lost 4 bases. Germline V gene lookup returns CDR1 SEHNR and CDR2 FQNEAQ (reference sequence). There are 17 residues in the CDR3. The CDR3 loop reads CASSLVLAGGLYNEQFF. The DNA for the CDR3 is TGTGCCAGCAGCTTGGTGTTAGCGGGAGGGCTGTACAATGAGCAGTTCTTC. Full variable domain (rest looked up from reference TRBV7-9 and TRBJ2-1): DTGVSQNPRHKITKRGQNVTFRCDPISEHNRLYWYRQTLGQGPEFLTYFQNEAQLEKSRLLSDRFSAERPKGSFSTLEIQRTEQGDSAMYLCASSLVLAGGLYNEQFFGPGTRLTVL.

The CDR3 spells CASSLGQGAYSTEAFF. Here the CDR3 DNA reads TGTGCCAGCAGCTTAGGGCAGGGGGCGTATTCGACTGAAGCTTTCTTT. This chain connects TRBV7-3 to TRBJ1-1, with TRBD1 matching over 8 bases. This CDR3 is built from 16 residues. The V gene's germline CDR1 is SGHTA and CDR2 FQGTGA. The V and J ends lost 2 bases and 5 bases, in that order; junction bases with no gene match: 10.

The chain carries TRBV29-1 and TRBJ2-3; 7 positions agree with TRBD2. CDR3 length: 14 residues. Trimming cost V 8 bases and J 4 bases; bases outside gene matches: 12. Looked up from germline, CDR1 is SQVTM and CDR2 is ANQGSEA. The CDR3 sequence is CSSSGGRVADTQYF. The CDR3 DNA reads TGCAGCTCCAGCGGAGGGAGGGTCGCAGATACGCAGTATTTT.

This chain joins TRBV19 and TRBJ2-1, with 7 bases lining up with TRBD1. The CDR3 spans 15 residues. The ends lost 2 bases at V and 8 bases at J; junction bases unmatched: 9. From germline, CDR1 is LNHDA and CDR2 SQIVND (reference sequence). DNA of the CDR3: TGTGCCAGTAGTATACTCCAGGGGGTACGGTATGAGCAGTTCTTC. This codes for CASSILQGVRYEQFF. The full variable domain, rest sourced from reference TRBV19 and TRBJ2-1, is DGGITQSPKYLFRKEGQNVTLSCEQNLNHDAMYWYRQDPGQGLRLIYYSQIVNDFQKGDIAEGYSVSREKKESFPLTVTSAQKNPTAFYLCASSILQGVRYEQFFGPGTRLTVL.

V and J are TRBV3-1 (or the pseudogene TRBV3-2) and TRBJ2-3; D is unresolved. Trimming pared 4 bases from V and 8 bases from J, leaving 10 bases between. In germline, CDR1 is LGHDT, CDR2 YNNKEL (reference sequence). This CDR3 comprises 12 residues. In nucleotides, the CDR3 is TGTGCCAGCAGCCCTGCCCGCGGTACGCAGTATTTT. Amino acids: CASSPARGTQYF.

CDR3 nucleotides: TGTGCCAGCAGACCCTTCGACAGGGGGATGTATAATGAGCAGTTCTTC. It specifies CASRPFDRGMYNEQFF. J is TRBJ2-1 and V is TRBV14, with 9 bases aligning to TRBD1. Germline CDR1 reads SGHDN; CDR2 reads FVKESK. This CDR3 comprises 16 residues. V lost 6 bases to trimming and J lost 7 bases; unmatched junction nucleotides: 13.

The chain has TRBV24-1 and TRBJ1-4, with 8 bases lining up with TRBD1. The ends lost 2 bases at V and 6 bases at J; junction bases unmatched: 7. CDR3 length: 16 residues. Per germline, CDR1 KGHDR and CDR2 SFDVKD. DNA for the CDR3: TGTGCCACCAGTGATTCCTACGGACAGGGTGATGAAAAACTGTTTTTT. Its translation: CATSDSYGQGDEKLFF.

The CDR3 loop reads CASSPDRQNTQYF. CDR3 nucleotides: TGTGCCAGCTCACCGGACCGCCAGAATACGCAGTATTTT. This chain uses TRBV18 with TRBJ2-3; D gene unclear. Trimming took 3 bases from V and 7 from J, leaving 11 bases between them. Germline loops: CDR1 KGHSH, CDR2 LQKENI. The CDR3 spans 13 residues.

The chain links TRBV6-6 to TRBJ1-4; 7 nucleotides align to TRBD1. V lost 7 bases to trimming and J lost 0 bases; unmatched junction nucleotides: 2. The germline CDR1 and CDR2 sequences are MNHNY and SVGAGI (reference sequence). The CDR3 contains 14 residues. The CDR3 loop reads CASIDRATNEKLFF. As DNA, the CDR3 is TGTGCCAGCATTGACAGGGCAACTAATGAAAAACTGTTTTTT.

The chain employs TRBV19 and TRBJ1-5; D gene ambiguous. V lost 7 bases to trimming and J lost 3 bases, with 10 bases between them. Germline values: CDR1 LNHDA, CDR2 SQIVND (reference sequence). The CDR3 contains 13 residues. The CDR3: CASKPTINQPQHF. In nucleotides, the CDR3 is TGTGCCAGTAAGCCGACAATCAATCAGCCCCAGCATTTT.

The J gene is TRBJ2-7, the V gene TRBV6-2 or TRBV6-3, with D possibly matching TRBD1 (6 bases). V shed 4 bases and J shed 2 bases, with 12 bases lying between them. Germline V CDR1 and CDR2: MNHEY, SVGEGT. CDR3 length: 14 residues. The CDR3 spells CASSWRRGTYEQYF. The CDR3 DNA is TGTGCCAGCAGTTGGCGAAGGGGGACCTACGAGCAGTACTTC.

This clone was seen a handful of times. CDR3: CASRTGAAGYTF. In nucleotides, the CDR3 is TGTGCCAGCCGGACAGGGGCGGCTGGCTACACCTTC. The rearrangement links TRBV28 to TRBJ1-2, with TRBD1 matching over 9 bases. V shed 8 bases and J 7 bases; nucleotides not matched to a gene: 5. Looked up from germline, CDR1 is MDHEN and CDR2 is SYDVKM. This CDR3 spans 12 amino acids.

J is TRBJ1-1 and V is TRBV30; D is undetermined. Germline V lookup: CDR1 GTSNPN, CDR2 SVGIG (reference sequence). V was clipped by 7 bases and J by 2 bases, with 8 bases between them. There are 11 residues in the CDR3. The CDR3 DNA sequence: TGTGCCTACAACTTTAACACTGAAGCTTTCTTT. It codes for CAYNFNTEAFF. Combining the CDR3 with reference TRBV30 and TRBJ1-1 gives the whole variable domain SQTIHQWPATLVQPVGSPLSLECTVEGTSNPNLYWYRQAAGRGLQLLFYSVGIGQISSEVPQNLSASRPQDRQFILSSKKLLLSDSGFYLCAYNFNTEAFFGQGTRLTVV.